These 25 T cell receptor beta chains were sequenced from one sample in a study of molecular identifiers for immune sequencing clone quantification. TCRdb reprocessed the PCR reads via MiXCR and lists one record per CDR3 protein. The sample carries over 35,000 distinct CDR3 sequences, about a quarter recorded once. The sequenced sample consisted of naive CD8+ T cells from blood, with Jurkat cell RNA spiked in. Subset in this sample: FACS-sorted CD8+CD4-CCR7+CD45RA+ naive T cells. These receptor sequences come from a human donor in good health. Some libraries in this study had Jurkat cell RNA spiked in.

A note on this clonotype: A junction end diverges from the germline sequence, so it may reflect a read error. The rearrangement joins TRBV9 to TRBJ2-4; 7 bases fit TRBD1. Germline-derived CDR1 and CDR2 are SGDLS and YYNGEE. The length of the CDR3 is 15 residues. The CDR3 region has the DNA TGTGCCAGCAGCGGCTCAGACAGGGCAAAAAACACTCAGTACTTC. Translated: CASSGSDRAKNTQYF.

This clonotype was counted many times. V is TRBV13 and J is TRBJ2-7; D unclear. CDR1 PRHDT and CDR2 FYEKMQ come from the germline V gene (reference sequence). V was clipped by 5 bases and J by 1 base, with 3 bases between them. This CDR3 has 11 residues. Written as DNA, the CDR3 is TGTGCCAGCAGCGAATCCTACGAGCAGTACTTC. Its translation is CASSESYEQYF.

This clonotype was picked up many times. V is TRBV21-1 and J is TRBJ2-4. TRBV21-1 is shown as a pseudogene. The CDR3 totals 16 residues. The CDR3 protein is CASSKVTAVAKNIQYF. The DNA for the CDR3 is TGTGCCAGCAGCAAAGTGACGGCGGTAGCCAAAAACATTCAGTACTTC.

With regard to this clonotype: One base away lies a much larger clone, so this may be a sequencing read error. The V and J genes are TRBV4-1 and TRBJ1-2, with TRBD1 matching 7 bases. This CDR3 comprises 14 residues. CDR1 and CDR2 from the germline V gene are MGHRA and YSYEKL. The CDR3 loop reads CTSSQETGNYGYTF. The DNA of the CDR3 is TGCACCAGCAGCCAAGAGACAGGGAACTATGGCTACACCTTC.

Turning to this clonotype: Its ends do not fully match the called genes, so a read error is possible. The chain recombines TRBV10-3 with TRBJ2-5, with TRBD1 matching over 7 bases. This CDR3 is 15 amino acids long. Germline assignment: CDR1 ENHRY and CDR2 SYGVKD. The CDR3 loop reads CVIRPGDSREETQYF. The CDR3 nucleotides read TGTGTCATCAGGCCAGGGGACAGCCGAGAGGAGACCCAGTACTTC.

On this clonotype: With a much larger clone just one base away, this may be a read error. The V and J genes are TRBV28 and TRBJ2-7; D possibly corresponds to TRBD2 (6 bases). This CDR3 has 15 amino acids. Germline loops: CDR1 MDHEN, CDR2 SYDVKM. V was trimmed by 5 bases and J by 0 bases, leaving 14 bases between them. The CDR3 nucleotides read TGTGCCAGCAGTACGGTGCGGGACCCCTCCTACGAGCAGTACTTC. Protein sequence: CASSTVRDPSYEQYF.

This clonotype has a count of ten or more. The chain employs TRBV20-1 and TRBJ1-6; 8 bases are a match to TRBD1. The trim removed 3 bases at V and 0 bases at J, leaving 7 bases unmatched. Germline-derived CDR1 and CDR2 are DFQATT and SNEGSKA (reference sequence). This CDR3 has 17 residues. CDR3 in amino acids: CSARGRTGSSYNSPLHF. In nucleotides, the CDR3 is TGCAGTGCTAGGGGTCGGACAGGGAGCTCCTATAATTCACCCCTCCACTTT.

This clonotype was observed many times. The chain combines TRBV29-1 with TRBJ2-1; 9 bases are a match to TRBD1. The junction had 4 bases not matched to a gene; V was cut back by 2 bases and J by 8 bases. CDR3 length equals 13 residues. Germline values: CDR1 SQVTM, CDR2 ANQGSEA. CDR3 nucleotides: TGCAGCGTTGAATACAGGGGGCGGCATGAGCAGTTCTTC. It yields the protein CSVEYRGRHEQFF.

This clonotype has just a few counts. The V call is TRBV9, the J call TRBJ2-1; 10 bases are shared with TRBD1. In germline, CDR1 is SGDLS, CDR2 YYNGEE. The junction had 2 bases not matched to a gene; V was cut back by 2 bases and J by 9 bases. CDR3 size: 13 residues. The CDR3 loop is CASSVTGGTEQFF. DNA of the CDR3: TGTGCCAGCAGCGTGACAGGGGGCACTGAGCAGTTCTTC. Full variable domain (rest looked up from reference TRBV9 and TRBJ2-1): DSGVTQTPKHLITATGQRVTLRCSPRSGDLSVYWYQQSLDQGLQFLIQYYNGEERAKGNILERFSAQQFPDLHSELNLSSLELGDSALYFCASSVTGGTEQFFGPGTRLTVL.

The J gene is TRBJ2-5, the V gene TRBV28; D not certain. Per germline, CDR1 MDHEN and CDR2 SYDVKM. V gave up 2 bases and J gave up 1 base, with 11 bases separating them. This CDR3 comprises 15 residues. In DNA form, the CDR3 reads TGTGCCAGCAGTTTAATTCAGGAAATCCAAGAGACCCAGTACTTC. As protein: CASSLIQEIQETQYF.

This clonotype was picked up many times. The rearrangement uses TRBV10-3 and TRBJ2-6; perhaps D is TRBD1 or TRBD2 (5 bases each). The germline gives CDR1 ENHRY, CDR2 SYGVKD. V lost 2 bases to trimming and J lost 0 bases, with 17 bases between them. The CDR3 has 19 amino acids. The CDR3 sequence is CAISEQGAVSLSGANVLTF. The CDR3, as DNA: TGTGCCATCAGTGAGCAGGGAGCTGTTTCTCTCTCTGGGGCCAACGTCCTGACTTTC.

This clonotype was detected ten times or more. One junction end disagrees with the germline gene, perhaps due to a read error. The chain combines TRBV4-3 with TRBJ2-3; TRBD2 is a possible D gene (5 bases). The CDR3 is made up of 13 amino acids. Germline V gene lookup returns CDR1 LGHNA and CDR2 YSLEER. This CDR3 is CAGSLSSGDTQYF. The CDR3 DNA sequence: TGCGCCGGCAGCCTCTCGAGCGGAGATACGCAGTATTTT.

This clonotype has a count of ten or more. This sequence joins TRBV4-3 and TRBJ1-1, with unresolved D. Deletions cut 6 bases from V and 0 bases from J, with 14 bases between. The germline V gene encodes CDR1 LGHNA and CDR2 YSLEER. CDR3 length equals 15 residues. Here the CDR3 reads CASRVGAHLNTEAFF. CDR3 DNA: TGCGCCAGCAGGGTGGGAGCCCACCTGAACACTGAAGCTTTCTTT.

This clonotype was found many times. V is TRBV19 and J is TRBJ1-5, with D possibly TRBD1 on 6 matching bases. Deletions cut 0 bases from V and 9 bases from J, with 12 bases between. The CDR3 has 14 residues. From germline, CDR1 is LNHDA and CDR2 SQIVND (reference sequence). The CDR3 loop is CASSIEGGKPPQHF. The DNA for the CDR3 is TGTGCCAGTAGTATAGAAGGGGGTAAGCCGCCCCAGCATTTT.

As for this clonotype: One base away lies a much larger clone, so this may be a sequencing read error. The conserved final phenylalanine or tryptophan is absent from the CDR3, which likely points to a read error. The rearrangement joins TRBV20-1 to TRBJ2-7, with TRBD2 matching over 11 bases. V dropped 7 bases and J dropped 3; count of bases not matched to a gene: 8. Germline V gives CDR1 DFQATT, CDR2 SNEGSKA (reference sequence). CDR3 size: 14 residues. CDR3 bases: TGCAGTGTAGGGACGGGACTAGCGGACTACGAGCAGTACCTC. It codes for CSVGTGLADYEQYL.

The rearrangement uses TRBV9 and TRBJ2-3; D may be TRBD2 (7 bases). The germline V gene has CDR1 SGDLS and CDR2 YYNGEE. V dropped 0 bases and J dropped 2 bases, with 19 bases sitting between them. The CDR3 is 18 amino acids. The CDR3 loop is CASSVAFGGGADTDTQYF. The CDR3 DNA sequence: TGTGCCAGCAGCGTAGCGTTTGGAGGGGGGGCCGACACAGATACGCAGTATTTT. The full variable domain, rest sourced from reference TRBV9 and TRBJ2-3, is DSGVTQTPKHLITATGQRVTLRCSPRSGDLSVYWYQQSLDQGLQFLIQYYNGEERAKGNILERFSAQQFPDLHSELNLSSLELGDSALYFCASSVAFGGGADTDTQYFGPGTRLTVL.

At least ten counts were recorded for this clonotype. The DNA for the CDR3 is TGTGCCAGCAGCTCAGGTCCCCGGAGGAGTGCTTTCTTT. Amino acids: CASSSGPRRSAFF. The rearrangement uses TRBV7-9 and TRBJ1-1; D uncertain. V was shortened by 4 bases and J by 11 bases, with 17 bases between the two germline ends. There are 13 residues in the CDR3. Germline CDR1 is SEHNR and CDR2 is FQNEAQ (reference sequence).

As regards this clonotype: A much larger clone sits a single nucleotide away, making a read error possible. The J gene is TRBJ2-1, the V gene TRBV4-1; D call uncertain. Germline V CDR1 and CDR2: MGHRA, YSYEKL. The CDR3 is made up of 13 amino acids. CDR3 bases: TGCGCCAGCAGCCAAGATTTGGGCAATGCGCAGTTCTTC. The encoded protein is CASSQDLGNAQFF.

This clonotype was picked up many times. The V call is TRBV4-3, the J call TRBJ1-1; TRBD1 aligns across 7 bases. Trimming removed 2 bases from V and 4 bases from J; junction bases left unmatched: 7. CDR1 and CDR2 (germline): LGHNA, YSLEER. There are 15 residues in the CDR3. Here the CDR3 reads CASSQSTGRSTEAFF. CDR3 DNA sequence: TGCGCCAGCAGCCAATCGACAGGGAGAAGCACTGAAGCTTTCTTT.

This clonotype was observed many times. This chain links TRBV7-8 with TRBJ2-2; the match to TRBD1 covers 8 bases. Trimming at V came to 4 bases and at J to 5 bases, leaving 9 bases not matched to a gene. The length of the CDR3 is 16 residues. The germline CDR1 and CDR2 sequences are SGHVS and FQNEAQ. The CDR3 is CASSSPGGAGTGELFF. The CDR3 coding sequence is TGTGCCAGCAGCTCACCAGGGGGCGCGGGAACCGGGGAGCTGTTTTTT. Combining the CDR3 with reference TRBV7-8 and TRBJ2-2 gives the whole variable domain GAGVSQSPRYKVAKRGQDVALRCDPISGHVSLFWYQQALGQGPEFLTYFQNEAQLDKSGLPSDRFFAERPEGSVSTLKIQRTQQEDSAVYLCASSSPGGAGTGELFFGEGSRLTVL.

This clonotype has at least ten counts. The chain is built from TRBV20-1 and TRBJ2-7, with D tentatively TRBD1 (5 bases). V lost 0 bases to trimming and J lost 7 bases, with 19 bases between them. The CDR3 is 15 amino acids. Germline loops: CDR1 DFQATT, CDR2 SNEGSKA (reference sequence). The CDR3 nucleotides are TGCAGTGCTAGAGATCTGCAGGGTACTCTACGTGAGCAGTACTTC. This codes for CSARDLQGTLREQYF.

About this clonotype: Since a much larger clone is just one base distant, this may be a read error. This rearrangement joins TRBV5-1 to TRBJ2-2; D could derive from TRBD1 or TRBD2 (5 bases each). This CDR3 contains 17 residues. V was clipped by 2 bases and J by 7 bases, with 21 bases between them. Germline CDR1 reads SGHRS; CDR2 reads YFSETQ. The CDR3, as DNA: TGCGCCAGCAGCTTCGCCGAGATAGGCTGGGGGAACGGGGAGCTGTTTTTT. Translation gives CASSFAEIGWGNGELFF.

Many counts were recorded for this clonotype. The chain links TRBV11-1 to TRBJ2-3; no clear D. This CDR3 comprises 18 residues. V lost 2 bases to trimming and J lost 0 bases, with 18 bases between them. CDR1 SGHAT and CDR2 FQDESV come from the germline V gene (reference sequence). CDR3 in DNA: TGTGCCAGCAGCTTACTGCGCAGTGGGCCAACTAGCACAGATACGCAGTATTTT. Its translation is CASSLLRSGPTSTDTQYF.

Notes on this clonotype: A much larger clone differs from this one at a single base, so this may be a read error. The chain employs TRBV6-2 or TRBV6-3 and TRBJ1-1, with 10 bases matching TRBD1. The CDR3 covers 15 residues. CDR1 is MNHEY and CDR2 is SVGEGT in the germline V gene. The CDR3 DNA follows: TGTGCCAGCAAGATGGTAACGGGACAGGGGTCTGAAGCTATCTTT. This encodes CASKMVTGQGSEAIF.

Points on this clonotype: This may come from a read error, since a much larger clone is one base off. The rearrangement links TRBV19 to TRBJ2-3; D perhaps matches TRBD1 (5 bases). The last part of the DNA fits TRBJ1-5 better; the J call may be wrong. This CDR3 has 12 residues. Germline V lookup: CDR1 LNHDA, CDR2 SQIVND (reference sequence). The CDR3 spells CASSIDGGTQHF. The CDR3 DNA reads TGTGCCAGTAGTATTGATGGGGGAACGCAGCATTTT.